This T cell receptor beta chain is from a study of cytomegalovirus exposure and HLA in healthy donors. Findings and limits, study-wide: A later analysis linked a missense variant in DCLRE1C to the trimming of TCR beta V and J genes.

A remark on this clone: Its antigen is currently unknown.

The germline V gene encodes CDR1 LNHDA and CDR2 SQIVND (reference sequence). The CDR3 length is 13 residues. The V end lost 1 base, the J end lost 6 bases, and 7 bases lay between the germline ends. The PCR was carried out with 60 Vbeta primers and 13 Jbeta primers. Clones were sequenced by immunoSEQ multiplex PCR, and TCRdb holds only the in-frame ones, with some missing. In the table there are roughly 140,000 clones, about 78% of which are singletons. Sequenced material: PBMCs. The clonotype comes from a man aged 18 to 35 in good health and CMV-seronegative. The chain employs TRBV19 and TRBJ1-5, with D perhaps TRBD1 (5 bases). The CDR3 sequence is CASSIGGGQPQHF. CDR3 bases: TGTGCCAGTAGTATAGGGGGGGGTCAGCCCCAGCATTTT.